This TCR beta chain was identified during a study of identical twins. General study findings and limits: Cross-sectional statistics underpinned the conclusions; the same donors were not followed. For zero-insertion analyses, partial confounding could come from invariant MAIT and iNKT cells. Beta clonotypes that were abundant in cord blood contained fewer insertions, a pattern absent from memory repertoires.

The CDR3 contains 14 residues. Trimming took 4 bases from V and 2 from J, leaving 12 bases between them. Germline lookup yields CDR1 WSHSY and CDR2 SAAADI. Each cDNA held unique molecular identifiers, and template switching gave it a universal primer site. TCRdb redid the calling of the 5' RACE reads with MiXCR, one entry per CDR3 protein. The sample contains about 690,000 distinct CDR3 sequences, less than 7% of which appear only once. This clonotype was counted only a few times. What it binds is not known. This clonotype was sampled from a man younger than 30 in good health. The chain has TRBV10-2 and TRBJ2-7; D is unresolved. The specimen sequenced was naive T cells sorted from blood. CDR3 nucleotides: TGCGCCAGCAGTGTTGGAGTTTTAGCCTACGAGCAGTACGTC. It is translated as CASSVGVLAYEQYV.